These 32 T cell receptor beta chains were all obtained from the same sample, sequenced in a study of blood T cell repertoires in COVID-19. Sequencing was performed with immunoSEQ multiplex PCR; in TCRdb, only in-frame clones are kept and a portion is missing. Among 250,000 or so clones, about 88% were seen once, and the ten largest hold more than 4.5%. Sequencing input: peripheral blood. These receptors were taken from a woman aged 55-69 years with COVID-19, enrolled during active disease.

The chain carries TRBV5-5 and TRBJ2-3; D may be TRBD2 (6 bases). Trimming stripped 3 bases from V and 2 bases from J, with 10 bases between. Per the germline V gene, CDR1 is SGHKS and CDR2 is YYEKEE (reference sequence). This CDR3 spans 14 amino acids. Here the CDR3 reads CASSSGTVTDTQYF. In DNA, the CDR3 is TGTGCCAGCAGCTCCGGGACTGTCACAGATACGCAGTATTTT. Combining the CDR3 with reference TRBV5-5 and TRBJ2-3 gives the whole variable domain DAGVTQSPTHLIKTRGQQVTLRCSPISGHKSVSWYQQVLGQGPQFIFQYYEKEERGRGNFPDRFSARQFPNYSSELNVNALLLGDSALYLCASSSGTVTDTQYFGPGTRLTVL.

The V gene is TRBV14, the J gene TRBJ1-3; D is undetermined. CDR3 size: 15 residues. Trimming pared 1 base from V and 8 bases from J, leaving 15 bases between. Looked up from germline, CDR1 is SGHDN and CDR2 is FVKESK. CDR3 sequence: CASSQASLGVDTIYF. The CDR3, as DNA: TGTGCCAGCAGCCAAGCGTCATTGGGCGTGGACACCATATATTTT.

The gene calls are TRBV6-2 or TRBV6-3 and TRBJ1-5, with 7 positions matching TRBD1. Germline CDR1 MNHEY, CDR2 SVGEGT. The CDR3 has 14 amino acids. The ends lost 2 bases at V and 3 bases at J; junction bases unmatched: 1. The CDR3 nucleotides are TGTGCCAGCAGTTACGGGACAGTCAATCAGCCCCAGCATTTT. Protein: CASSYGTVNQPQHF.

V gene TRBV9 combines with J gene TRBJ1-2; 7 bases are a match to TRBD1. This CDR3 spans 14 amino acids. The trim removed 3 bases at V and 8 bases at J, leaving 10 bases unmatched. Germline-derived CDR1 and CDR2 are SGDLS and YYNGEE. The CDR3 coding sequence is TGTGCCAGCAGCGCCAGGGACAGATTAGAAGGCTACACCTTC. It translates to CASSARDRLEGYTF.

The rearrangement uses TRBV6-5 and TRBJ2-7; D might be TRBD2 (5 bases). The CDR3 is 16 residues long. Between the trimmed V and J ends, which lost 0 bases and 5 bases, there was a span of 17 bases. Looked up from germline, CDR1 is MNHEY and CDR2 is SVGAGI. The DNA for the CDR3 is TGTGCCAGCAGTTACTCAGGGCTAGCTTCGTTCCACGAGCAGTACTTC. It is translated as CASSYSGLASFHEQYF.

This chain links TRBV5-1 with TRBJ2-1; 16 bases align to TRBD2. V shed 4 bases, J shed 4 bases, and the junction held 5 bases outside the gene matches. The CDR3 has 17 amino acids. Germline loops: CDR1 SGHRS, CDR2 YFSETQ. CDR3 sequence: CASSRQGLAGGYNEQFF. DNA for the CDR3: TGCGCCAGCAGCCGCCAGGGACTAGCGGGAGGGTACAATGAGCAGTTCTTC.

The rearrangement links TRBV9 to TRBJ2-1; weak D call: TRBD1 (6 bases). V dropped 4 bases and J dropped 5 bases, with 13 bases sitting between them. The CDR3 extends over 14 amino acids. Germline loops: CDR1 SGDLS, CDR2 YYNGEE. CDR3 loop: CASSTTGIHNEQFF. The CDR3 DNA is TGTGCCAGCAGCACCACAGGGATCCACAATGAGCAGTTCTTC.

The chain joins TRBV27 to TRBJ1-2; 7 positions agree with TRBD1. Germline lookup yields CDR1 MNHEY and CDR2 SMNVEV (reference sequence). Unmatched junction bases numbered 5, after V lost 3 bases and J lost 4 bases. This CDR3 is 14 amino acids long. The CDR3: CASSLWGTAYGYTF. The DNA for the CDR3 is TGTGCCAGCAGTTTGTGGGGGACAGCCTATGGCTACACCTTC.

The V call is TRBV18, the J call TRBJ1-6, with a possible D match to TRBD1 (6 bases). In germline, CDR1 is KGHSH, CDR2 LQKENI. The CDR3 is 14 residues long. With 1 base removed from V and 10 bases from J, the gap between germline ends came to 11 bases. The CDR3: CASSPRGQESPLHF. The CDR3 DNA follows: TGTGCCAGCTCACCACGGGGGCAAGAGTCACCCCTCCACTTT.

The V gene is TRBV7-6, the J gene TRBJ1-2; TRBD1 matches at 9 bases. The CDR3 length is 13 residues. Germline loops: CDR1 SGHVS, CDR2 FNYEAQ. J lost 9 bases, V lost 1 base, and 3 bases had no gene match. CDR3 in amino acids: CASSLEGQGSYTF. In DNA form, the CDR3 reads TGTGCCAGCAGCTTAGAGGGACAGGGTAGCTACACCTTC.

The chain uses TRBV10-3 and TRBJ1-4; D is unresolved. This CDR3 has 14 residues. Trimming removed 4 bases from V and 5 bases from J, with 11 bases in between. Germline-derived CDR1 and CDR2 are ENHRY and SYGVKD. The CDR3 here is CAISAQSGNEKLFF. In nucleotides, the CDR3 is TGTGCCATCAGTGCTCAAAGCGGGAATGAAAAACTGTTTTTT.

This clone has more than one count but fewer than ten. V is TRBV7-2 and J is TRBJ1-2; unclear D gene. From germline, CDR1 is SGHTA and CDR2 FQGNSA. The CDR3 is made up of 13 amino acids. V was shortened by 0 bases and J by 2 bases, with 4 bases between the two germline ends. CDR3 sequence: CASSLARNYGYTF. The DNA for the CDR3 is TGTGCCAGCAGCTTAGCCCGGAACTATGGCTACACCTTC.

This chain uses TRBV3-1 (or the pseudogene TRBV3-2) with TRBJ1-2, with TRBD1 as a possible D gene (6 bases). CDR1 is LGHDT, CDR2 YNNKEL, per germline (reference sequence). Trimming cost V 3 bases and J 2 bases, with 10 bases left between them. This CDR3 comprises 14 residues. CDR3 loop: CASSHFDRNYGYTF. For the CDR3, the DNA is TGTGCCAGCAGCCACTTCGACAGGAACTATGGCTACACCTTC.

The V gene is TRBV6-6, the J gene TRBJ2-2, with 8 nucleotides matching TRBD2. Germline CDR1 and CDR2: MNHNY and SVGAGI (reference sequence). V lost 6 bases, J lost 3 bases, and 3 bases stayed unmatched. The CDR3 loop spans 14 amino acids. In nucleotides, the CDR3 is TGTGCCAGCAGCATCGGGGGGGACACCGGGGAGCTGTTTTTT. It translates to CASSIGGDTGELFF.

The rearrangement links TRBV28 to TRBJ1-2; tentative D call: TRBD1 (6 bases). The CDR3 contains 14 residues. Germline V gene lookup returns CDR1 MDHEN and CDR2 SYDVKM. V was shortened by 3 bases and J by 6 bases, with 14 bases between the two germline ends. The CDR3 spells CASSLTGSRHGYTF. Here the CDR3 DNA reads TGTGCCAGCAGTTTGACAGGATCCCGGCATGGCTACACCTTC.

This clone was seen a single time. The CDR3 loop is CASSPVTSGNHEQFF. The CDR3 coding sequence is TGTGCCAGCAGCCCCGTGACTAGCGGGAACCATGAGCAGTTCTTC. This sequence joins TRBV7-3 and TRBJ2-1; the match to TRBD2 covers 11 bases. Germline V gene lookup returns CDR1 SGHTA and CDR2 FQGTGA. The trim removed 5 bases at V and 8 bases at J, leaving 8 bases unmatched. The CDR3 runs to 15 residues.

This chain uses TRBV30 with TRBJ1-5; 7 nucleotides agree with TRBD1. In germline, CDR1 is GTSNPN, CDR2 SVGIG (reference sequence). This CDR3 region has 17 residues. With 0 bases clipped from V and 0 bases from J, the junction kept 8 bases outside the gene matches. As DNA, the CDR3 is TGTGCCTGGAGTGTAAGAGGGGACAGCTATAGCAATCAGCCCCAGCATTTT. This translates into CAWSVRGDSYSNQPQHF.

V usage is TRBV2 and J usage is TRBJ1-6; 7 nucleotides line up with TRBD1. The CDR3 runs 13 residues. With V trimmed by 7 bases and J by 8 bases, 5 bases remained unmatched. Germline V CDR1 and CDR2: SNHLY, FYNNEI. For the CDR3, the DNA is TGTGCCAGCAACCCCAGGGGGTATTCACCCCTCCACTTT. This translates into CASNPRGYSPLHF.

As DNA, the CDR3 is TGTGCCAGCAGCTTAAACAGGGTGGGAGAGCAGTACTTC. Protein product: CASSLNRVGEQYF. This chain joins TRBV11-3 and TRBJ2-7; tentatively, D is TRBD1 (6 bases). Trimming removed 2 bases at V and 7 bases at J, with 12 bases between. CDR3 length equals 13 residues. The germline CDR1 and CDR2 sequences are SGHNT and YENEEA.

This clone was seen more than once but under ten times. The V gene is TRBV6-5, the J gene TRBJ1-1; D ambiguous. Germline-derived CDR1 and CDR2 are MNHEY and SVGAGI. This CDR3 has 12 amino acids. V was trimmed by 6 bases and J by 1 base, leaving 6 bases between them. CDR3 nucleotides: TGTGCCAGCAGGCCAGGGAACACTGAAGCTTTCTTT. Its translation: CASRPGNTEAFF.

CDR3 sequence (DNA): TGCGCCAGCAGCCAAGGGGGGGGTAGCGGGAAGGGCTCCTACGAGCAGTACTTC. This encodes CASSQGGGSGKGSYEQYF. The V and J genes are TRBV4-1 and TRBJ2-7; 8 bases are a match to TRBD2. J gave up 0 bases and V 1 base, and 11 bases lay outside the gene matches. CDR3 size: 18 residues. Per the germline V gene, CDR1 is MGHRA and CDR2 is YSYEKL.

The rearrangement links TRBV7-6 to TRBJ2-6; possible D gene TRBD1, 5 bases. CDR3 length: 16 amino acids. V lost 5 bases and J 2 bases, leaving 13 bases between the germline ends. The V gene's germline CDR1 is SGHVS and CDR2 FNYEAQ. In DNA, the CDR3 is TGTGCCAGCAGCCCGCTGGGCAGGGCTGGGGCCAACGTCCTGACTTTC. Residues: CASSPLGRAGANVLTF.

This clone occurred a few times. This chain connects TRBV6-2 or TRBV6-3 to TRBJ2-1; 7 bases line up with TRBD2. Trimming removed 5 bases from V and 7 bases from J; junction bases left unmatched: 11. In germline, CDR1 is MNHEY, CDR2 SVGEGT. This CDR3 region has 15 residues. The CDR3 region is CASSPSRGSHNEQFF. For the CDR3, the DNA is TGTGCCAGCAGTCCCTCGCGCGGGAGTCATAATGAGCAGTTCTTC.

The chain couples TRBV28 to TRBJ1-4; unclear D gene. Germline-derived CDR1 and CDR2 are MDHEN and SYDVKM. V was cut by 3 bases and J by 8 bases, with 13 bases left in between. CDR3 size: 14 residues. The DNA for the CDR3 is TGTGCCAGCAGTTTCCCCCCCTCGCGGGAAAAACTGTTTTTT. It encodes CASSFPPSREKLFF.

The genes are TRBV30 and TRBJ2-3; 9 nucleotides line up with TRBD2. The CDR3 is made up of 16 amino acids. Germline V CDR1 and CDR2: GTSNPN, SVGIG (reference sequence). V shed 0 bases and J 2 bases; nucleotides not matched to a gene: 6. Written as DNA, the CDR3 is TGTGCCTGGAGTGTACAACTAGCGGGCGTCACAGATACGCAGTATTTT. The encoded protein is CAWSVQLAGVTDTQYF. Full variable domain (missing parts from reference TRBV30 and TRBJ2-3): SQTIHQWPATLVQPVGSPLSLECTVEGTSNPNLYWYRQAAGRGLQLLFYSVGIGQISSEVPQNLSASRPQDRQFILSSKKLLLSDSGFYLCAWSVQLAGVTDTQYFGPGTRLTVL.

The chain joins TRBV5-5 to TRBJ2-7, with 9 bases matching TRBD1. The CDR3 sequence is 16 residues long. The V segment lost 0 bases and the J segment 3 bases; nucleotides outside the gene matches: 7. Germline loops: CDR1 SGHKS, CDR2 YYEKEE (reference sequence). The CDR3 coding sequence is TGTGCCAGCAGCTTGGAGGGACAGGGTCTCCGCTACGAGCAGTACTTC. Residues: CASSLEGQGLRYEQYF.

The chain recombines TRBV6-2 or TRBV6-3 with TRBJ2-5; maybe TRBD2 (7 bases). The CDR3 runs to 18 residues. V gave up 6 bases and J gave up 0 bases, with 23 bases separating them. Germline V gene data show CDR1 as MNHEY and CDR2 as SVGEGT. CDR3 sequence reads: CASSPWGGGLSHQETQYF. CDR3 coding DNA: TGTGCCAGCAGCCCGTGGGGCGGGGGCCTTAGCCACCAAGAGACCCAGTACTTC.

The chain recombines TRBV6-6 with TRBJ2-1; weak D call: TRBD2 (6 bases). The V end was cut by 6 bases, the J end by 10 bases, with 19 bases between. The germline V gene encodes CDR1 MNHNY and CDR2 SVGAGI (reference sequence). The CDR3 loop spans 14 amino acids. The CDR3 sequence is CASSNQRDFQEQFF. DNA for the CDR3: TGTGCCAGCAGCAATCAGAGGGACTTTCAAGAGCAGTTCTTC.

The chain recombines TRBV18 with TRBJ1-1; D is unclear. The V end lost 2 bases, the J end lost 5 bases, and 12 bases lay between the germline ends. Germline loops: CDR1 KGHSH, CDR2 LQKENI. This CDR3 spans 14 amino acids. CDR3 region: CASSPKREKTEAFF. CDR3 DNA sequence: TGTGCCAGCTCACCAAAAAGGGAGAAGACTGAAGCTTTCTTT.

This chain joins TRBV5-8 and TRBJ2-1, with D perhaps matching TRBD1 (7 bases). The ends were cut back, 4 bases at V and 1 base at J, with 18 bases in the middle. Germline CDR1 reads SGHTS; CDR2 reads YDEGEE. The CDR3 loop spans 17 amino acids. The CDR3 bases are TGTGCCAGCAGCCAAATCAGGGGGGTGGGATCCTACAATGAGCAGTTCTTC. It encodes CASSQIRGVGSYNEQFF.

The chain joins TRBV27 to TRBJ2-2; 9 positions agree with TRBD2. CDR1 and CDR2 (germline): MNHEY, SMNVEV (reference sequence). V shed 3 bases and J 0 bases; nucleotides not matched to a gene: 5. The CDR3 sequence is 17 residues long. The chain's CDR3 is CASSFTSGPTNTGELFF. As DNA, the CDR3 is TGTGCCAGCAGTTTTACTAGCGGGCCTACGAACACCGGGGAGCTGTTTTTT.

The chain recombines TRBV7-9 with TRBJ1-1; TRBD1 is a possible D gene (5 bases). V gave up 3 bases and J gave up 7 bases, with 9 bases separating them. This CDR3 has 12 amino acids. Germline V CDR1 and CDR2: SEHNR, FQNEAQ (reference sequence). The CDR3 DNA reads as TGTGCCAGCAGCTTTCTCGGGGGTGAAGCTTTCTTT. Amino acids: CASSFLGGEAFF.